Listed below are T cell receptor beta chains from one sample, sequenced in a study of CD8 T cells in Susac syndrome. TCRdb reanalysed the immunoSEQ multiplex PCR reads using MiXCR and keeps one entry per CDR3 protein. In the table there are approximately 190,000 distinct CDR3 sequences, approximately 95% of which are singletons. The sequenced material came from CD8+ T cells from PBMCs. The receptors shown here come from a human donor with Susac syndrome. Both conserved end residues are part of each CDR3. D genes are given only for firm matches. Clone size, where shown, is once, few, many, or a class for clones that have expanded.

- TRBJ2-5 - TRBV3-1 CASSQASRTVQETQYF TGTGCCAGCAGCCAAGCGAGTAGAACAGTCCAAGAGACCCAGTACTTC
- TRBJ2-7 TRBD2 TRBV29-1 CSVGLAASYEQYF TGCAGCGTTGGACTAGCGGCCTCCTACGAGCAGTACTTC
- TRBJ2-1 - TRBV29-1 CSVLRATYNEQFF TGCAGCGTACTCAGAGCAACTTACAATGAGCAGTTCTTC
- TRBJ2-1 - TRBV7-9 CASSPDRLDLYNEQFF TGTGCCAGCAGCCCCGATCGACTAGATCTCTACAATGAGCAGTTCTTC
- TRBJ1-1 - TRBV29-1 CSVMDRHMNTEAFF TGCAGCGTAATGGACAGACACATGAACACTGAAGCTTTCTTT
- TRBJ2-7 - TRBV28 CASSLPQYEQYF TGTGCCAGCAGTTTACCACAGTACGAGCAGTACTTC
- TRBJ2-5 - TRBV6-6 CASIGWGERETQYF TGTGCCAGCATAGGTTGGGGGGAGAGGGAGACCCAGTACTTC
once TRBJ2-5 - TRBV9 CASSEGSGQETQYF TGTGCCAGCAGCGAAGGGAGCGGCCAAGAGACCCAGTACTTC
- TRBJ2-5 - TRBV7-2 CASSLFPGVTGETQYF TGTGCCAGCAGCTTGTTTCCGGGAGTAACGGGGGAGACCCAGTACTTC
- TRBJ2-7 TRBD2 TRBV20-1 CSASILAGGPRDEQYF TGCAGTGCTAGTATTCTAGCGGGAGGGCCGAGGGACGAGCAGTACTTC
- TRBJ2-1 - TRBV4-2 CASSQDHNEQFF TGTGCCAGCAGCCAAGATCACAATGAGCAGTTCTTC
few TRBJ2-7 - TRBV9 CASSVGGTYEQYF TGTGCCAGCAGCGTGGGGGGAACCTACGAGCAGTACTTC
- TRBJ2-1 TRBD2 TRBV19 CASSPGGDVTSSYNEQFF TGTGCCAGTAGTCCCGGGGGGGATGTTACTAGCTCCTACAATGAGCAGTTCTTC
- TRBJ2-1 TRBD1 TRBV6-5 CASSYSTGNEQFF TGTGCCAGCAGTTACTCGACAGGGAATGAGCAGTTCTTC
- TRBJ1-2 - TRBV6-1 CASSEGGNGYTF TGTGCCAGCAGTGAAGGGGGGAATGGCTACACCTTC
once TRBJ2-5 - TRBV5-1 CASSLVRGQETQYF TGCGCCAGCAGCTTGGTAAGGGGCCAAGAGACCCAGTACTTC
- TRBJ1-2 TRBD1 TRBV4-1 CASSQDVWDRAEHGYTF TGCGCCAGCAGCCAAGATGTGTGGGACAGGGCGGAACATGGCTACACCTTC
- TRBJ2-3 - TRBV5-1 CASSPLERGTDTQYF TGCGCCAGCAGCCCGCTGGAAAGGGGCACAGATACGCAGTATTTT
- TRBJ2-7 TRBD2 TRBV2 CASTGLAGGYEQYF TGTGCCAGCACGGGACTAGCGGGAGGCTACGAGCAGTACTTC
- TRBJ2-3 - TRBV5-1 CASSFGEGASTDTQYF TGCGCCAGCAGCTTCGGTGAAGGGGCTAGCACAGATACGCAGTATTTT
few TRBJ1-5 TRBD1 TRBV5-1 CASSVSGQFNQPQHF TGCGCCAGCAGCGTTTCGGGACAGTTCAATCAGCCCCAGCATTTT
once TRBJ1-4 TRBD1 TRBV11-1 CASSPGTGDEKLFF TGTGCCAGCAGCCCCGGGACAGGGGACGAAAAACTGTTTTTT
- TRBJ2-1 TRBD2 TRBV28 CASSLLALAGVGEQFF TGTGCCAGCAGTTTATTGGCTCTAGCGGGAGTTGGGGAGCAGTTCTTC
- TRBJ1-1 - TRBV5-1 CASSAGGQSGEAFF TGCGCCAGCAGCGCGGGGGGCCAGTCGGGTGAAGCTTTCTTT
- TRBJ1-2 - TRBV23-1 CASRGGAGDGYTF TGCGCCAGCAGGGGGGGGGCAGGGGATGGCTACACCTTC
- TRBJ1-5 - TRBV24-1 CATSAGGNQPQHF TGTGCCACCAGTGCGGGCGGCAATCAGCCCCAGCATTTT
- TRBJ1-1 TRBD1 TRBV5-1 CASILGTGNTEAFF TGCGCCAGCATCTTGGGGACAGGGAACACTGAAGCTTTCTTT
- TRBJ2-7 TRBD1 TRBV29-1 CSVRTGGSYEQYF TGCAGCGTGAGGACAGGCGGCTCCTACGAGCAGTACTTC
once TRBJ1-2 TRBD1 TRBV6-5 CASSSTGDDGYTF TGTGCCAGCAGTTCAACAGGGGATGATGGCTACACCTTC
- TRBJ2-2 - TRBV3-1 CASSQEATGELFF TGTGCCAGCAGCCAAGAAGCCACCGGGGAGCTGTTTTTT
- TRBJ2-2 - TRBV4-1 CASSQDLMTGSNTGELFF TGCGCCAGCAGCCAAGATCTGATGACAGGCTCGAACACCGGGGAGCTGTTTTTT
- TRBJ2-1 - TRBV5-1 CASSLGMNEQFF TGCGCCAGCAGCTTGGGCATGAATGAGCAGTTCTTC
- TRBJ1-2 - TRBV7-2 CASSLDGSLGYGYTF TGTGCCAGCAGCTTAGATGGGTCTCTGGGCTATGGCTACACCTTC
- TRBJ1-1 - TRBV5-4 CASSLAYGGKNTEAFF TGTGCCAGCAGCTTGGCCTATGGAGGGAAGAACACTGAAGCTTTCTTT
- TRBJ1-5 - TRBV19 CASSIETSRPVYSNQPQHF TGTGCCAGTAGTATAGAGACCTCAAGACCGGTGTATAGCAATCAGCCCCAGCATTTT
- TRBJ2-1 - TRBV2 CASKVSVRGQANEQFF TGTGCCAGCAAGGTCTCGGTTAGGGGTCAAGCAAATGAGCAGTTCTTC
- TRBJ1-1 - TRBV7-9 CASSFDMNTEAFF TGTGCCAGCAGCTTTGACATGAACACTGAAGCTTTCTTT
- TRBJ2-5 - TRBV6-1 CASSPVGGGKTQYF TGTGCCAGCAGCCCCGTGGGGGGCGGGAAGACCCAGTACTTC
few TRBJ2-1 TRBD2 TRBV6-5 CASSYSGGGAAYNEQFF TGTGCCAGCAGTTACTCAGGCGGGGGGGCCGCCTACAATGAGCAGTTCTTC
- TRBJ1-1 - TRBV20-1 CSARDRGLLEAFF TGCAGTGCTAGAGACAGGGGCCTCTTAGAAGCTTTCTTT
- TRBJ1-6 TRBD1 TRBV9 CASSARGTEAPLHF TGTGCCAGCAGCGCAAGAGGGACAGAGGCACCCCTCCACTTT
- TRBJ2-5 - TRBV7-2 CASSFIDTQETQYF TGTGCCAGCAGCTTCATCGACACTCAAGAGACCCAGTACTTC
once TRBJ1-2 TRBD1 TRBV19 CASSISGQGNYGYTF TGTGCCAGTAGTATTTCCGGACAGGGAAACTATGGCTACACCTTC
- TRBJ2-5 - TRBV5-1 CASSISETQYF TGCGCCAGCAGTATCAGCGAGACCCAGTACTTC
- TRBJ1-1 TRBD1 TRBV25-1 CASSEVDRAEAFF TGTGCCAGCAGTGAGGTTGACAGGGCTGAAGCTTTCTTT
- TRBJ2-7 - TRBV6-5 CASSNGLTYEQYF TGTGCCAGCAGTAATGGACTAACCTACGAGCAGTACTTC
- TRBJ2-7 - TRBV30 CAWSEVSYEQYF TGTGCCTGGAGTGAGGTCTCCTACGAGCAGTACTTC
- TRBJ2-3 - TRBV9 CASSVVLGADTQYF TGTGCCAGCAGCGTAGTCCTGGGGGCAGATACGCAGTATTTT
- TRBJ1-5 TRBD1 TRBV5-1 CASSPGQGFNQPQHF TGCGCCAGCAGTCCCGGACAGGGGTTCAATCAGCCCCAGCATTTT
- TRBJ1-2 - TRBV12-3/TRBV12-4 CASSPMGQNYGYTF TGTGCCAGCAGTCCCATGGGGCAAAACTATGGCTACACCTTC
- TRBJ2-3 - TRBV20-1 CSAFTDTQYF TGCAGTGCTTTCACAGATACGCAGTATTTT
- TRBJ2-1 TRBD2 TRBV9 CASSASGLAGYNEQFF TGTGCCAGCAGCGCCTCGGGACTAGCGGGATACAATGAGCAGTTCTTC
- TRBJ1-1 - TRBV27 CASSSQSSVNTEAFF TGTGCCAGCAGTTCCCAATCCTCGGTGAACACTGAAGCTTTCTTT